This TCR beta chain emerged from a study of molecular identifiers for immune sequencing clone quantification. Study-wide results and limits: Over 99% of effector molecules, yet under 1% of naive-cell molecules, were held by clones above 20 RNA copies.

This CDR3 is 14 amino acids long. V was clipped by 0 bases and J by 8 bases, with 14 bases between them. Germline V gene sequence: CDR1 DFQATT, CDR2 SNEGSKA (reference sequence). Previously described methods with listed TCR primers produced the bulk TCR libraries. TCRdb reprocessed the PCR reads with MiXCR, giving one entry per CDR3 protein. The sample records hundreds of thousands of distinct CDR3 sequences, about a quarter being singletons. This clonotype occurred once. Its antigen is currently unknown. V is TRBV20-1 and J is TRBJ2-4, with D unclear. The receptor's source is a human donor in good health. Some libraries in this study had Jurkat cell RNA spiked in. The sequenced sample consisted of naive CD8+ T cells from blood, with Jurkat cell RNA spiked in. Indicated subset: FACS-sorted CD8+CD4-CCR7+CD45RA+ naive T cells. In DNA, the CDR3 is TGCAGTGCTAGAGATTACTCTCTCGAATACATTCAGTACTTC. It translates to CSARDYSLEYIQYF.